Each of the 17 T cell receptor beta chains below was sequenced from the same sample in a study of control samples from healthy donors and cancer patients. This table comes from immunoSEQ multiplex PCR, and its TCRdb copy is limited to in-frame clones, with some not included. The table has 170,000 or so clones, 85% to 95% seen once. The sequenced sample was blood. The receptors were gathered from a woman under 30 in good health.

This chain uses TRBV5-1 with TRBJ1-6; 9 nucleotides agree with TRBD1. V dropped 3 bases and J dropped 5; count of bases not matched to a gene: 3. Germline CDR1 and CDR2: SGHRS and YFSETQ. The CDR3 has 15 amino acids. The CDR3 bases are TGCGCCAGCAGCTCTGACAGGGGGAATAATTCACCCCTCCACTTT. The encoded protein is CASSSDRGNNSPLHF.

The chain carries TRBV6-2 or TRBV6-3 and TRBJ2-7; D uncertain. CDR3 length: 12 residues. Trimming pared 6 bases from V and 1 base from J, leaving 7 bases between. CDR1 is MNHEY and CDR2 is SVGEGT in the germline V gene. Written as DNA, the CDR3 is TGTGCCAGCAGCCGAGAGTCCTACGAGCAGTACTTC. It is translated as CASSRESYEQYF.

The chain employs TRBV6-7 and TRBJ2-5; D not resolved. TRBV6-7 is recorded as an ORF, its role being uncertain. The CDR3 totals 14 residues. V lost 7 bases to trimming and J lost 7 bases, with 19 bases between them. The CDR3 region is CASTPQTMLGTQYF. DNA of the CDR3: TGTGCCAGCACCCCCCAGACCATGCTAGGGACCCAGTACTTC.

This clone has just a few counts. The sample has other DNA sequences that encode this CDR3 too. This chain joins TRBV20-1 and TRBJ2-5, with D possibly being TRBD2 (6 bases). V was clipped by 5 bases and J by 5 bases, with 9 bases between them. The CDR3 is 11 amino acids. The V gene's germline CDR1 is DFQATT and CDR2 SNEGSKA (reference sequence). The CDR3 sequence is CSAWTTETQYF. DNA for the CDR3: TGCAGTGCTTGGACTACTGAGACCCAGTACTTC.

The rearrangement uses TRBV5-4 and TRBJ2-2; D might be TRBD1 (5 bases). Germline CDR1 is SGHNT and CDR2 is YYREEE (reference sequence). The CDR3 runs 15 residues. Trimming shortened V by 0 bases and J by 2 bases, and 8 bases separated the two germline ends. The CDR3 sequence is CASSLAQGNTGELFF. CDR3 coding DNA: TGTGCCAGCAGCTTGGCCCAGGGTAACACCGGGGAGCTGTTTTTT. The variable domain in full, with the rest retrieved from reference TRBV5-4 and TRBJ2-2, is ETGVTQSPTHLIKTRGQQVTLRCSSQSGHNTVSWYQQALGQGPQFIFQYYREEENGRGNFPPRFSGLQFPNYSSELNVNALELDDSALYLCASSLAQGNTGELFFGEGSRLTVL.

The V call is TRBV12-3 or TRBV12-4, the J call TRBJ2-3; D gene uncertain. The ends were cut back, 3 bases at V and 2 bases at J, with 0 bases in the middle. CDR3 length: 11 residues. The CDR3 bases are TGTGCCAGCAGTTTCACAGATACGCAGTATTTT. It specifies CASSFTDTQYF.

The rearrangement joins TRBV3-1 (or the pseudogene TRBV3-2) to TRBJ1-1; D unresolved. With 4 bases removed from V and 2 bases from J, the gap between germline ends came to 8 bases. Germline CDR1 and CDR2: LGHDT and YNNKEL (reference sequence). The CDR3 consists of 13 residues. The CDR3, as DNA: TGTGCCAGCAGCCTCACGGTCAACACTGAAGCTTTCTTT. Amino acid sequence: CASSLTVNTEAFF.

DNA for the CDR3: TGTGCCAGTAGCCCCGGGGGGGATTATAGCAATCAGCCCCAGCATTTT. It specifies CASSPGGDYSNQPQHF. The V call is TRBV19, the J call TRBJ1-5; a weak D match, TRBD1 (5 bases). Per the germline V gene, CDR1 is LNHDA and CDR2 is SQIVND (reference sequence). V was trimmed by 6 bases and J by 0 bases, leaving 15 bases between them. The CDR3 has 16 residues.

The CDR3 DNA reads TGCGCCAGCAGTCTGGAGGAGGGAGCAGAGACCCAGTACTTC. This translates into CASSLEEGAETQYF. The rearrangement uses TRBV5-1 and TRBJ2-5; D is possibly TRBD2 (6 bases). This CDR3 spans 14 amino acids. The germline V and J ends were trimmed by 5 bases and 4 bases, with 15 bases remaining between them. Germline-derived CDR1 and CDR2 are SGHRS and YFSETQ.

As regards this clone: Other DNA sequences from this sample encode an identical CDR3 as well. The chain employs TRBV11-3 and TRBJ2-7; D gene uncertain. This CDR3 spans 12 amino acids. Germline CDR1 SGHNT, CDR2 YENEEA. The V and J ends lost 0 bases and 4 bases respectively, with 4 bases between them. The CDR3 loop reads CASSLDGYEQYF. The CDR3 DNA sequence: TGTGCCAGCAGCTTAGATGGGTACGAGCAGTACTTC.

The chain recombines TRBV19 with TRBJ1-2; 12 bases match TRBD1. The J segment lost 2 bases and the V segment lost 4 bases, leaving 11 bases of the junction unmatched. The CDR3 contains 18 residues. The V gene's germline CDR1 is LNHDA and CDR2 SQIVND (reference sequence). CDR3 in DNA: TGTGCCAGTAGTAAAACCCGGGACAGGGGGCAGTCGAACTATGGCTACACCTTC. It specifies CASSKTRDRGQSNYGYTF.

The rearrangement links TRBV6-6 to TRBJ1-1; TRBD1 agrees at 7 bases. CDR1 and CDR2 from the germline V gene are MNHNY and SVGAGI (reference sequence). V lost 5 bases, J lost 10 bases, and 4 bases stayed unmatched. The CDR3 contains 11 residues. CDR3 bases: TGTGCCAGCAGTCCGACAGGGATAGCTTTCTTT. Translated, it gives CASSPTGIAFF.

The V call is TRBV19, the J call TRBJ1-2, with 7 bases lining up with TRBD1. The CDR3 runs to 14 residues. V gave up 4 bases and J gave up 8 bases; unmatched junction bases: 10. Per the germline V gene, CDR1 is LNHDA and CDR2 is SQIVND (reference sequence). CDR3 in amino acids: CASSNPGRGEGYTF. CDR3 nucleotides: TGTGCCAGTAGTAACCCCGGCAGGGGGGAGGGCTACACCTTC.

A single count supports this clone. The V gene is TRBV7-2, the J gene TRBJ1-1; D might be TRBD1 (5 bases). Germline V lookup: CDR1 SGHTA, CDR2 FQGNSA. V was pared by 0 bases and J by 7 bases, with 12 bases between. The CDR3 is made up of 14 amino acids. CDR3 sequence: CASSLAGRGVEAFF. CDR3 bases: TGTGCCAGCAGCTTAGCAGGGAGGGGTGTTGAAGCTTTCTTT. Together with reference TRBV7-2 and TRBJ1-1, the CDR3 gives the full variable domain: GAGVSQSPSNKVTEKGKDVELRCDPISGHTALYWYRQSLGQGLEFLIYFQGNSAPDKSGLPSDRFSAERTGGSVSTLTIQRTQQEDSAVYLCASSLAGRGVEAFFGQGTRLTVV.

The chain has TRBV13 and TRBJ1-6, with a possible D match to TRBD1 (5 bases). Between the trimmed V and J ends, which lost 4 bases and 0 bases, there was a span of 16 bases. CDR1 PRHDT and CDR2 FYEKMQ come from the germline V gene (reference sequence). The CDR3 is 18 amino acids. The CDR3 DNA is TGTGCCAGCAGCTCCCCGGCAGGGAAGAGCTCCTATAATTCACCCCTCCACTTT. Its protein is CASSSPAGKSSYNSPLHF.

The chain carries TRBV19 and TRBJ1-5; D uncertain. CDR1 and CDR2 from the germline V gene are LNHDA and SQIVND (reference sequence). This CDR3 spans 15 amino acids. Trimming cost V 2 bases and J 9 bases, with 17 bases left between them. The CDR3 sequence: CASSIIDGLNGPQHF. The DNA of the CDR3 is TGTGCCAGTAGTATAATAGACGGACTCAACGGGCCCCAGCATTTT.

The chain combines TRBV12-5 with TRBJ2-7; no firm D call. With 1 base removed from V and 7 bases from J, the gap between germline ends came to 17 bases. The CDR3 covers 15 residues. CDR1 is LGHNT and CDR2 is FRNRAP in the germline V gene. The CDR3 DNA is TGTGCTAGTGGTTTGGGTAGAGATCCCATTCTAGAGCAGTACTTC. This codes for CASGLGRDPILEQYF.